Following are 30 T cell receptor beta chains from one sample sequenced in a study of cytomegalovirus exposure and HLA in healthy donors. With 60 Vbeta and 13 Jbeta primers, the PCR was carried out. TCRdb's copy holds only in-frame clones and misses some; the assay was immunoSEQ multiplex PCR. The sample has approximately 130,000 clones, approximately 80% seen once. Sequencing was carried out using PBMCs. The receptors here all came from a middle-aged woman in good health and CMV-seronegative.

V is TRBV4-3 and J is TRBJ1-5, with D unclear. Trimming took 0 bases from V and 4 from J, leaving 7 bases between them. CDR3 length equals 14 residues. Per germline, CDR1 LGHNA and CDR2 YSLEER. The CDR3 bases are TGCGCCAGCAGCCAAGATTACGGTAATCAGCCCCAGCATTTT. It is translated as CASSQDYGNQPQHF.

J is TRBJ1-2 and V is TRBV9; no definite D call. V lost 0 bases, J lost 0 bases, and 6 bases lay in between. Per germline, CDR1 SGDLS and CDR2 YYNGEE. The CDR3 loop spans 14 amino acids. CDR3: CASSVGGTNYGYTF. The CDR3 DNA is TGTGCCAGCAGCGTAGGAGGAACTAACTATGGCTACACCTTC.

The chain joins TRBV7-6 to TRBJ1-6, with TRBD1 matching 10 bases. V gave up 5 bases and J gave up 4 bases; unmatched junction bases: 5. Germline assignment: CDR1 SGHVS and CDR2 FNYEAQ. This CDR3 is 16 amino acids long. The CDR3 protein is CASSPRTGGYNSPLHF. Here the CDR3 DNA reads TGTGCCAGCAGCCCCCGGACAGGGGGATATAATTCACCCCTCCACTTT.

The chain links TRBV4-1 to TRBJ2-7; the D gene is possibly TRBD2 (6 bases). This CDR3 has 17 residues. V lost 2 bases and J 0 bases, leaving 17 bases between the germline ends. Germline assignment: CDR1 MGHRA and CDR2 YSYEKL. CDR3 DNA: TGCGCCAGCAGCCAACGCACCGGGACCGGGAGCTCCTACGAGCAGTACTTC. It codes for CASSQRTGTGSSYEQYF.

This chain links TRBV19 with TRBJ1-5, with 10 positions matching TRBD1. This CDR3 is built from 15 residues. J lost 2 bases, V lost 11 bases, and 9 bases had no gene match. Germline V gives CDR1 LNHDA, CDR2 SQIVND (reference sequence). CDR3 coding DNA: TGTGCCTCCGACGCAGGACAGGGGGGCAATCAGCCCCAGCATTTT. This translates into CASDAGQGGNQPQHF.

The gene calls are TRBV9 and TRBJ1-6; D perhaps matches TRBD1 (6 bases). V gave up 2 bases and J gave up 7 bases, with 10 bases separating them. Germline V gene lookup returns CDR1 SGDLS and CDR2 YYNGEE. The CDR3 totals 14 residues. The DNA for the CDR3 is TGTGCCAGCAGCGTGAGGACAGCGAATTCACCCCTCCACTTT. This codes for CASSVRTANSPLHF.

V and J are TRBV5-1 and TRBJ1-2; tentative D call: TRBD1 (5 bases). Germline V gene data show CDR1 as SGHRS and CDR2 as YFSETQ. V lost 0 bases and J 8 bases, leaving 14 bases between the germline ends. The CDR3 has 14 amino acids. CDR3 DNA: TGCGCCAGCAGCTTGGAGGGGTTCGCTTACGGCTACACCTTC. This encodes CASSLEGFAYGYTF.

This clone came up once. The chain joins TRBV7-2 to TRBJ1-1; TRBD1 matches 7 bases. The CDR3 has 15 residues. V was clipped by 5 bases and J by 7 bases; unmatched bases: 13. The germline V gene has CDR1 SGHTA and CDR2 FQGNSA. The chain's CDR3 is CASSPRGTAQFEAFF. In nucleotides, the CDR3 is TGTGCCAGCAGCCCACGGGGGACAGCGCAGTTTGAAGCTTTCTTT.

The genes are TRBV28 and TRBJ2-1; no definite D call. Germline CDR1 MDHEN, CDR2 SYDVKM. The germline V and J ends were trimmed by 2 bases and 9 bases, with 8 bases remaining between them. This CDR3 region has 12 residues. For the CDR3, the DNA is TGTGCCAGCAGTTTAACGCGGAGTGAGCAGTTCTTC. It codes for CASSLTRSEQFF.

The chain joins TRBV7-2 to TRBJ1-5, with D unresolved. The V gene lost 6 bases and the J gene lost 4 bases, with 7 bases spanning the gap. Germline CDR1 and CDR2: SGHTA and FQGNSA. The CDR3 has 12 residues. This CDR3 is CASSGTNQPQHF. The CDR3 region has the DNA TGTGCCAGCAGTGGTACAAATCAGCCCCAGCATTTT.

V is TRBV4-2 and J is TRBJ2-2; possibly TRBD1 for D (5 bases). Trimming took 1 base from V and 7 from J, leaving 19 bases between them. Per germline, CDR1 LGHNA and CDR2 YNFKEQ. This CDR3 has 17 amino acids. The CDR3 DNA sequence: TGTGCCAGCAGCCAAGTCCGGCAGGGTAATGACATCGGGGAGCTGTTTTTT. Amino acid sequence: CASSQVRQGNDIGELFF.

In this sample, this clone turned up a few times. The identical CDR3 is also encoded by other nucleotide sequences in the sample. This chain joins TRBV27 and TRBJ1-1; a possible D gene is TRBD1 (6 bases). With 6 bases removed from V and 1 base from J, the gap between germline ends came to 12 bases. The CDR3 length is 14 residues. Germline V gene sequence: CDR1 MNHEY, CDR2 SMNVEV (reference sequence). The CDR3 coding sequence is TGTGCCAGCAGAAAACAGGGATCGAACACTGAAGCTTTCTTT. The encoded protein is CASRKQGSNTEAFF.

V gene TRBV7-2 combines with J gene TRBJ2-5; 8 bases line up with TRBD1. The CDR3 runs to 13 residues. Germline V gives CDR1 SGHTA, CDR2 FQGNSA. V lost 7 bases, J lost 3 bases, and 4 bases stayed unmatched. The CDR3 DNA is TGTGCCAGCACGGACAGGGCCGAAGAGACCCAGTACTTC. This gives the protein CASTDRAEETQYF.

CDR3 residues: CASRETGYNQPQHF. The CDR3 region has the DNA TGTGCCAGCAGGGAGACAGGGTACAATCAGCCCCAGCATTTT. The chain links TRBV25-1 to TRBJ1-5, with 7 bases identical to TRBD1. This CDR3 region has 14 residues. The V segment lost 6 bases and the J segment 3 bases; nucleotides outside the gene matches: 5. Germline CDR1 reads MGHDK; CDR2 reads SYGVNS. The whole variable domain, remainder taken from reference TRBV25-1 and TRBJ1-5, is EADIYQTPRYLVIGTGKKITLECSQTMGHDKMYWYQQDPGMELHLIHYSYGVNSTEKGDLSSESTVSRIRTEHFPLTLESARPSHTSQYLCASRETGYNQPQHFGDGTRLSIL.

The gene calls are TRBV6-5 and TRBJ2-2, with no clear D. This CDR3 is built from 12 residues. The germline V gene has CDR1 MNHEY and CDR2 SVGAGI. With 6 bases removed from V and 7 bases from J, the gap between germline ends came to 9 bases. Here the CDR3 reads CASSPRVGELFF. For the CDR3, the DNA is TGTGCCAGCAGCCCCCGGGTCGGGGAGCTGTTTTTT.

The rearrangement uses TRBV9 and TRBJ1-2, with 7 nucleotides matching TRBD1. The trim removed 1 base at V and 2 bases at J, leaving 5 bases unmatched. The length of the CDR3 is 15 residues. Germline V CDR1 and CDR2: SGDLS, YYNGEE. The CDR3 DNA sequence: TGTGCCAGCAGCGTACGAGGACAGGACAACTATGGCTACACCTTC. Protein sequence: CASSVRGQDNYGYTF.

The chain uses TRBV2 and TRBJ2-3, with D unresolved. V shed 6 bases and J shed 0 bases, with 4 bases lying between them. The CDR3 runs 12 residues. Germline CDR1 reads SNHLY; CDR2 reads FYNNEI. CDR3: CASRASTDTQYF. The DNA of the CDR3 is TGTGCCAGCAGAGCGAGCACAGATACGCAGTATTTT.

There are a few counts of this clone. J is TRBJ2-1 and V is TRBV4-2; 7 bases are a match to TRBD1. V shed 1 base, J shed 3 bases, and the junction held 3 bases outside the gene matches. The CDR3 runs 15 residues. CDR1 and CDR2 from the germline V gene are LGHNA and YNFKEQ. CDR3 nucleotide sequence: TGTGCCAGCAGCCAAGCCGGGACAGTCTACAATGAGCAGTTCTTC. It encodes CASSQAGTVYNEQFF.

This clone has a single count. V usage is TRBV7-6 and J usage is TRBJ1-1; D is perhaps TRBD1 (6 bases). Trimming shortened V by 5 bases and J by 5 bases, and 21 bases separated the two germline ends. The CDR3 runs 16 residues. In germline, CDR1 is SGHVS, CDR2 FNYEAQ. This CDR3 reads CASSALGTLRETEAFF. In nucleotides, the CDR3 is TGTGCCAGCAGCGCCCTCGGGACACTGAGGGAAACTGAAGCTTTCTTT. Filled out from reference TRBV7-6 and TRBJ1-1, the complete variable domain reads GAGVSQSPRYKVTKRGQDVALRCDPISGHVSLYWYRQALGQGPEFLTYFNYEAQQDKSGLPNDRFSAERPEGSISTLTIQRTEQRDSAMYRCASSALGTLRETEAFFGQGTRLTVV.

This clone appeared a few times. The V and J genes are TRBV7-3 and TRBJ2-2, with D possibly being TRBD1 (6 bases). V shed 4 bases and J shed 7 bases, with 10 bases lying between them. Per the germline V gene, CDR1 is SGHTA and CDR2 is FQGTGA. The CDR3 length is 13 residues. The CDR3 here is CASSSQGGGELFF. The CDR3 DNA follows: TGTGCCAGCAGCTCACAGGGTGGCGGGGAGCTGTTTTTT.

The J gene is TRBJ1-4, the V gene TRBV5-1; possibly TRBD1 for D (6 bases). In germline, CDR1 is SGHRS, CDR2 YFSETQ. CDR3 length: 16 amino acids. With 0 bases removed from V and 5 bases from J, the gap between germline ends came to 14 bases. CDR3 sequence: CASSLGADSRNEKLFF. CDR3 nucleotide sequence: TGCGCCAGCAGCTTGGGGGCGGACAGCAGGAATGAAAAACTGTTTTTT.

This clone has a single count. V usage is TRBV6-5 and J usage is TRBJ2-6, with unresolved D. CDR3 length: 14 amino acids. Germline V lookup: CDR1 MNHEY, CDR2 SVGAGI. Trimming shortened V by 4 bases and J by 0 bases, and 4 bases separated the two germline ends. The DNA of the CDR3 is TGTGCCAGCAGTTCAGACTCTGGGGCCAACGTCCTGACTTTC. Its protein product is CASSSDSGANVLTF.

The rearrangement uses TRBV15 and TRBJ1-3; the D gene is possibly TRBD1 (5 bases). Germline V CDR1 and CDR2: LNHNV, YYDKDF (reference sequence). V was cut by 6 bases and J by 2 bases, with 11 bases left in between. The CDR3 covers 14 residues. The CDR3, as DNA: TGTGCCACCAGTCCGCAGGGCCCTGGAAACACCATATATTTT. Protein: CATSPQGPGNTIYF.

This clone was observed at least ten times. The CDR3 nucleotides read TGCGCCAGCAGCCAGGGTGGACTAGCGGGAGGACCCCCCTACGAGCAGTACTTC. Translation: CASSQGGLAGGPPYEQYF. The chain carries TRBV4-3 and TRBJ2-7; 14 nucleotides agree with TRBD2. Germline CDR1 LGHNA, CDR2 YSLEER. The CDR3 spans 18 residues. V was clipped by 3 bases and J by 2 bases; unmatched bases: 9.

The CDR3 sequence: CASTRRGFSYNEQFF. DNA for the CDR3: TGTGCCAGCACCCGGAGGGGTTTCTCCTACAATGAGCAGTTCTTC. V is TRBV5-6 and J is TRBJ2-1; D is perhaps TRBD2 (6 bases). The CDR3 contains 15 residues. Trimming pared 6 bases from V and 0 bases from J, leaving 13 bases between. Germline V gives CDR1 SGHDT, CDR2 YYEEEE.

V gene TRBV2 combines with J gene TRBJ2-3, with D unclear. The CDR3 is 13 residues long. V was cut by 5 bases and J by 3 bases, with 9 bases left in between. The germline V gene has CDR1 SNHLY and CDR2 FYNNEI. The CDR3 DNA follows: TGTGCCAGCAGTAAAAGACTGACAGATACGCAGTATTTT. It codes for CASSKRLTDTQYF. Using reference TRBV2 and TRBJ2-3 for the parts outside the CDR3, the full variable domain is EPEVTQTPSHQVTQMGQEVILRCVPISNHLYFYWYRQILGQKVEFLVSFYNNEISEKSEIFDDQFSVERPDGSNFTLKIRSTKLEDSAMYFCASSKRLTDTQYFGPGTRLTVL.

The chain employs TRBV19 and TRBJ2-7; TRBD1 matches 7 bases. Germline CDR1 is LNHDA and CDR2 is SQIVND (reference sequence). V lost 3 bases to trimming and J lost 10 bases; unmatched junction nucleotides: 6. The CDR3 is 12 residues long. DNA of the CDR3: TGTGCCAGTAGTATCGAAGGGGGCGCACAGTACTTC. It encodes CASSIEGGAQYF.

CDR3 nucleotide sequence: TGCAGCGTTGCTGGGACTAGCGGGAGCGAGCAGTACTTC. As protein: CSVAGTSGSEQYF. The gene calls are TRBV29-1 and TRBJ2-7, with 14 bases lining up with TRBD2. Germline V gene data show CDR1 as SQVTM and CDR2 as ANQGSEA. Trimming at V came to 4 bases and at J to 6 bases, leaving 2 bases not matched to a gene. This CDR3 has 13 amino acids.

This chain uses TRBV29-1 with TRBJ2-3; D is possibly TRBD1 (6 bases). This CDR3 is built from 11 residues. Germline V gene lookup returns CDR1 SQVTM and CDR2 ANQGSEA. With 7 bases removed from V and 6 bases from J, the gap between germline ends came to 11 bases. The CDR3 spells CSGSTGDTQYF. CDR3 DNA: TGCAGCGGCTCTACAGGGGATACGCAGTATTTT.

The rearrangement joins TRBV28 to TRBJ1-5, with D maybe TRBD1 (6 bases). V lost 5 bases and J 7 bases, leaving 15 bases between the germline ends. Germline CDR1 MDHEN, CDR2 SYDVKM. The CDR3 is 14 amino acids. The CDR3 loop reads CASSPRAGEQPQHF. CDR3 nucleotide sequence: TGTGCCAGCAGTCCCCGGGCAGGGGAACAGCCCCAGCATTTT. The full variable domain, in which reference TRBV28 and TRBJ1-5 provide the parts outside the CDR3, is DVKVTQSSRYLVKRTGEKVFLECVQDMDHENMFWYRQDPGLGLRLIYFSYDVKMKEKGDIPEGYSVSREKKERFSLILESASTNQTSMYLCASSPRAGEQPQHFGDGTRLSIL.